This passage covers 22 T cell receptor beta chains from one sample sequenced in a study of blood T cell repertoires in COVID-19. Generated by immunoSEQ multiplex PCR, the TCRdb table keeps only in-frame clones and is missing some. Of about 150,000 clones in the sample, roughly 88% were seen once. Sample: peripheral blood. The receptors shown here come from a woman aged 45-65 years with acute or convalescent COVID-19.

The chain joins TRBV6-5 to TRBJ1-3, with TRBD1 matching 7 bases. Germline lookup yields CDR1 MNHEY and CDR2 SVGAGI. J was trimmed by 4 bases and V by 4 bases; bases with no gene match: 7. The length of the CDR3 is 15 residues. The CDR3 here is CASSSEGGAGNTIYF. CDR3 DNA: TGTGCCAGCAGTTCGGAAGGGGGCGCAGGAAACACCATATATTTT.

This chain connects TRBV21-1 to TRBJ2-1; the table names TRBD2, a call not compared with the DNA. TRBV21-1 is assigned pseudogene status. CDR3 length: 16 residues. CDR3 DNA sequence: TGTGCCAGCAGCACAATAGCGGGAGAGGGTCCCGGAGAGCAGTTCTTC. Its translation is CASSTIAGEGPGEQFF.

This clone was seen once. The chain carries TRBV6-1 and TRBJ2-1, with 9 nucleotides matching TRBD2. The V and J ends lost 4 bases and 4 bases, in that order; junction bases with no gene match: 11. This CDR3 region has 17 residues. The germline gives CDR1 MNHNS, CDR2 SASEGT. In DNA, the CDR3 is TGTGCCAGCAGTGGACCCTCTTGGCGGGGGGGTTACAATGAGCAGTTCTTC. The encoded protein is CASSGPSWRGGYNEQFF.

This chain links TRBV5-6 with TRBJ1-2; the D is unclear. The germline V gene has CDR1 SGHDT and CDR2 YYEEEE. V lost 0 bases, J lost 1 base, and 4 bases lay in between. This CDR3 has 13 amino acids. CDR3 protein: CASSLESNYGYTF. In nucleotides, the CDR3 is TGTGCCAGCAGCTTGGAGAGTAACTATGGCTACACCTTC.

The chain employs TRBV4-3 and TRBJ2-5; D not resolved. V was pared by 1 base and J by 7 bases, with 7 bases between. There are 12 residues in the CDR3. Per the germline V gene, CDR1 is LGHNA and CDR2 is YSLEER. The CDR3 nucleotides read TGCGCCAGCAGCCAAGGCGCTGGGACCCAGTACTTC. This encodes CASSQGAGTQYF.

The CDR3 bases are TGTGCCAGCAGTGAGACTAGCGGGAGGTACGAGCAGTACTTC. Translation gives CASSETSGRYEQYF. The V and J genes are TRBV6-1 and TRBJ2-7; 13 nucleotides match TRBD2. CDR1 and CDR2 from the germline V gene are MNHNS and SASEGT. V dropped 3 bases and J dropped 4; count of bases not matched to a gene: 0. CDR3 length: 14 amino acids.

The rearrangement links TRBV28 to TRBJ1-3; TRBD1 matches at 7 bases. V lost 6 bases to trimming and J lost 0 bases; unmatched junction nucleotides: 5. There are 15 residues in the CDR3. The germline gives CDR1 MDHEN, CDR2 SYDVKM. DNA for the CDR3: TGTGCCAGCAGATCAGACAGGGTCTCTGGAAACACCATATATTTT. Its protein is CASRSDRVSGNTIYF.

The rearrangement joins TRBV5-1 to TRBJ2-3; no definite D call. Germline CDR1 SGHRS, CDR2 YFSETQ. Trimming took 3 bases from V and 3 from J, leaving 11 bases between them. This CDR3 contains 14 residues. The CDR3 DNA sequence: TGCGCCAGCAGCTCCCCGTATCTGACAGATACGCAGTATTTT. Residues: CASSSPYLTDTQYF.

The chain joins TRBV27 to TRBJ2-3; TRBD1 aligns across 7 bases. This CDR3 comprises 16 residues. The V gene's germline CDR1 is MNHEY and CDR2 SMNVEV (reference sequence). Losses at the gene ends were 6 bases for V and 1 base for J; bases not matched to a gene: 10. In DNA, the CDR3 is TGTGCCAGCAGAGTAACAGGGGCCCCCGGCACAGATACGCAGTATTTT. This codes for CASRVTGAPGTDTQYF.

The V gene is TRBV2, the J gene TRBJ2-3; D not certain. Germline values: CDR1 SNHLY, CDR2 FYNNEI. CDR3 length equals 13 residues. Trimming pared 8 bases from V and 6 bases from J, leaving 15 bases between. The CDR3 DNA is TGTGCCAGCGACTGGCACCCCGGGGATACGCAGTATTTT. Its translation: CASDWHPGDTQYF.

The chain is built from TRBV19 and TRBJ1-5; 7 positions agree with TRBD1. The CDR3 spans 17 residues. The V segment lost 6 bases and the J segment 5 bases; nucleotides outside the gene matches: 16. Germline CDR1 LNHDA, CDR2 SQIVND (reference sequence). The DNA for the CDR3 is TGTGCCAGTAGCTCGAAAGAACAGGGGCGACTTTATCAGCCCCAGCATTTT. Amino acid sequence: CASSSKEQGRLYQPQHF. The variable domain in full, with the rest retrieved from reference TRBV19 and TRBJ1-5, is DGGITQSPKYLFRKEGQNVTLSCEQNLNHDAMYWYRQDPGQGLRLIYYSQIVNDFQKGDIAEGYSVSREKKESFPLTVTSAQKNPTAFYLCASSSKEQGRLYQPQHFGDGTRLSIL.

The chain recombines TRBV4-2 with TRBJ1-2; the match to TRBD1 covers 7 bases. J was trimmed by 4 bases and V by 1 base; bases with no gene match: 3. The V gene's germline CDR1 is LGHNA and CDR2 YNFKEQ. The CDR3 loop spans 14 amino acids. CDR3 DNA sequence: TGTGCCAGCAGCCAAGTGACAGGGACCTATGGCTACACCTTC. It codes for CASSQVTGTYGYTF.

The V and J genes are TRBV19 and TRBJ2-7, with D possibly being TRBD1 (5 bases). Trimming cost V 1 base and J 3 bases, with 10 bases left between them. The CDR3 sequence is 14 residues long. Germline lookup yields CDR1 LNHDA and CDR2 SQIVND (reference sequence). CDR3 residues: CASSIVGRVYEQYF. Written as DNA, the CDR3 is TGTGCCAGTAGTATAGTAGGCAGGGTCTACGAGCAGTACTTC.

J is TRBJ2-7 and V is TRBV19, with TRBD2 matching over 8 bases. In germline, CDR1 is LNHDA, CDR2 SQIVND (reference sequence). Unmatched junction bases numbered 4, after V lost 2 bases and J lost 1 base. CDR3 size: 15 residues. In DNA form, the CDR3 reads TGTGCCAGTAGTATAAGCGGGAGAGTATCCTACGAGCAGTACTTC. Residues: CASSISGRVSYEQYF.

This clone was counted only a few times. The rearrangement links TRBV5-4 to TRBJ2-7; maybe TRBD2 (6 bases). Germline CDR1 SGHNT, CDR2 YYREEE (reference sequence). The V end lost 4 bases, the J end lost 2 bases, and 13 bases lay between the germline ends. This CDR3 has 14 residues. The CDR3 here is CASSEDYPPYEQYF. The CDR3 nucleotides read TGTGCCAGCAGCGAGGACTACCCACCCTACGAGCAGTACTTC.

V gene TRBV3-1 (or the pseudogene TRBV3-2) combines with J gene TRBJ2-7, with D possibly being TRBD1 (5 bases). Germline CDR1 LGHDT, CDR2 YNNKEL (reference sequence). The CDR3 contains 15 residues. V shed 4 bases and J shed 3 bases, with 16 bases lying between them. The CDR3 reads CASSPRLGRDYEQYF. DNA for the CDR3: TGTGCCAGCAGCCCCCGTCTCGGCAGGGACTACGAGCAGTACTTC.

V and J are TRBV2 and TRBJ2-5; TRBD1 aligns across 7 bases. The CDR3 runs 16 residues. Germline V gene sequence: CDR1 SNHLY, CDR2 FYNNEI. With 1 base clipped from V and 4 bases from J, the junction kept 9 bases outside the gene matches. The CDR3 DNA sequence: TGTGCCAGCAGTGAAGGGCCCGCAGGGGGTGGAGAGACCCAGTACTTC. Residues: CASSEGPAGGGETQYF. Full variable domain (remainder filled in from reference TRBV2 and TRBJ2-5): EPEVTQTPSHQVTQMGQEVILRCVPISNHLYFYWYRQILGQKVEFLVSFYNNEISEKSEIFDDQFSVERPDGSNFTLKIRSTKLEDSAMYFCASSEGPAGGGETQYFGPGTRLLVL.

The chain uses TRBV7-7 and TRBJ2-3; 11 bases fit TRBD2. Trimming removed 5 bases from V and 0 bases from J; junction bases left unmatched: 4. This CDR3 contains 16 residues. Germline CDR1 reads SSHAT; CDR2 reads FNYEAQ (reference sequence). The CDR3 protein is CASSVGLAVSTDTQYF. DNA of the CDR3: TGTGCCAGCAGCGTGGGACTAGCGGTGAGCACAGATACGCAGTATTTT.

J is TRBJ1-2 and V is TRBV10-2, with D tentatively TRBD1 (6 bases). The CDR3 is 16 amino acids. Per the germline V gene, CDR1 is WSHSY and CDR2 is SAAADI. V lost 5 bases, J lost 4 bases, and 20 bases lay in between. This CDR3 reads CASSSAEGGRTYGYTF. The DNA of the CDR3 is TGCGCCAGCAGTTCAGCGGAGGGGGGGCGCACCTATGGCTACACCTTC.

The CDR3 is CASSYNLAGGLYEQFF. The CDR3 region has the DNA TGTGCCAGCAGCTATAACCTAGCGGGAGGGCTTTACGAGCAGTTCTTC. J is TRBJ2-1 and V is TRBV7-3, with 12 nucleotides matching TRBD2. The CDR3 covers 16 residues. CDR1 and CDR2 from the germline V gene are SGHTA and FQGTGA. With V trimmed by 4 bases and J by 10 bases, 11 bases remained unmatched.

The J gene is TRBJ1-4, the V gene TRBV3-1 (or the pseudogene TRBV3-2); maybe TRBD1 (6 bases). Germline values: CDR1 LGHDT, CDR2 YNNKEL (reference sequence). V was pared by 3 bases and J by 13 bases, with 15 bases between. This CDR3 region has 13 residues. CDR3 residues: CASSHTGCKGLFF. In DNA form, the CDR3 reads TGTGCCAGCAGCCATACAGGGTGTAAGGGACTGTTTTTT.

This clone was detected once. The CDR3 is CASSSGLAGTRQFF. The CDR3 nucleotides are TGTGCCAGCAGTTCCGGACTAGCGGGGACGCGGCAGTTCTTC. J is TRBJ2-1 and V is TRBV6-2 or TRBV6-3; 12 positions agree with TRBD2. Germline CDR1 MNHEY, CDR2 SVGEGT. V lost 4 bases and J lost 12; bases outside the gene matches: 7. The CDR3 length is 14 residues.